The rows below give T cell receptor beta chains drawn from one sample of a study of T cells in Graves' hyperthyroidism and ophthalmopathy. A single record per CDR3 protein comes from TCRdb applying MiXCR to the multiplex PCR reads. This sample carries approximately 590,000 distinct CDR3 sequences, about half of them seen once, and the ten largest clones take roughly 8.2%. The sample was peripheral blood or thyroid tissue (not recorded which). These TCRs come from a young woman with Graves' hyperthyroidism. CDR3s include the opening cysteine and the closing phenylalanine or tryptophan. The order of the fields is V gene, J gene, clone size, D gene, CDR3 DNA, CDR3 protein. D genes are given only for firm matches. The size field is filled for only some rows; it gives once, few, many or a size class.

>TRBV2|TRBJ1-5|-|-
TGTGCCAGCAGTGTGTTCCGGTATAGCAATCAGCCCCAGCATTTT
CASSVFRYSNQPQHF
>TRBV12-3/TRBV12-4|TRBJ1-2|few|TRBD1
TGTGCCAGCAGCCCTATGGACAGGTCGGGTGGTGGCTACACCTTC
CASSPMDRSGGGYTF
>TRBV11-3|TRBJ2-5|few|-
TGTGCCAGCAGCCAGGCCCGCGGAGAGACCCAGTACTTC
CASSQARGETQYF
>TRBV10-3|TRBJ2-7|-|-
TGTGCCAGCAGTTACGGGACGGGACCCTACGAGCAGTACTTC
CASSYGTGPYEQYF
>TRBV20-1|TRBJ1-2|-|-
TGCAGTGCTGGGGGCCCGACCAATGGCTACACCTTC
CSAGGPTNGYTF
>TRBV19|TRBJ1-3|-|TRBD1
TGTGCCAGTAGTCCCGACCGGGACAGGGCCTCTAATACTGGAAACACCATATATTTT
CASSPDRDRASNTGNTIYF
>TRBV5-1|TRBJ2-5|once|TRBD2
TGCGCCAGCAGGGGGCTAGCGGGGATCCAAGAGACCCAGTACTTC
CASRGLAGIQETQYF
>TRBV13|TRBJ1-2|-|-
TGTGCCAGCCCTGAGGGCTATGGCTACACCTTC
CASPEGYGYTF
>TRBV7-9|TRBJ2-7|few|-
TGTGCCAGCAGCTTAAACCCGAGCTCCTACGAGCAGTACTTC
CASSLNPSSYEQYF
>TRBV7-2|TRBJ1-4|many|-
TGTGCCAGCAGCTTCCCGGGCGGGGAAAAACTGTTTTTT
CASSFPGGEKLFF
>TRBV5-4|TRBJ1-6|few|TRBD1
TGTGCCAGCAGCTTGGTATCACACCACAGGGGGCGAAATTCACCCCTCCACTTT
CASSLVSHHRGRNSPLHF
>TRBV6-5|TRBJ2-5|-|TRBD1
TGTGCCAGCAGTTACTCGACAGGGAATCCCCAGTACTTC
CASSYSTGNPQYF
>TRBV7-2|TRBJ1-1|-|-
TGTGCCAGCTCACCAAGGGAACCCAACACTGAAGCTTTCTTT
CASSPREPNTEAFF